This TCR beta chain derives from a study of T cells in tuberculosis. Time point of the sample: new active TB diagnosis, blood taken before or within 7 days of starting treatment. The germline V gene has CDR1 SGDLS and CDR2 YYNGEE. The CDR3 consists of 12 residues. The V and J ends lost 6 bases and 6 bases respectively, with 10 bases between them. The method was immunoSEQ multiplex PCR; TCRdb's version includes in-frame clones alone and lacks a portion of them. The sample contains 25,000 to 35,000 clones, about 90% of which appear only once. This clonotype originated in an adult with tuberculosis. This chain links TRBV9 with TRBJ2-1, with D possibly being TRBD2 (5 bases). The material was PBMCs, obtained at tuberculosis diagnosis. Written as DNA, the CDR3 is TGTGCCAGCACCCTAGGAGGCAATGAGCAGTTCTTC. Translated, it gives CASTLGGNEQFF.